This T cell receptor (beta chain) was sequenced during a study of control samples from healthy donors and cancer patients. This CDR3 spans 15 amino acids. The ends were cut back, 0 bases at V and 5 bases at J, with 13 bases in the middle. Germline CDR1 reads MGHRA; CDR2 reads YSYEKL. Libraries were prepared by immunoSEQ multiplex PCR; TCRdb keeps only in-frame clonotypes and omits some of them. This repertoire shows approximately 50,000 clones, approximately 89% found once; its top ten account for more than 9.5%. The V gene is TRBV4-1, the J gene TRBJ1-2; tentatively, D is TRBD1 (5 bases). Sequenced sample: PBMCs. The TCR sequence derives from a woman aged 60-75 years with lung cancer. CDR3 in amino acids: CASSQDAGPLYGYTF. DNA of the CDR3: TGCGCCAGCAGCCAAGACGCGGGACCGTTGTATGGCTACACCTTC.